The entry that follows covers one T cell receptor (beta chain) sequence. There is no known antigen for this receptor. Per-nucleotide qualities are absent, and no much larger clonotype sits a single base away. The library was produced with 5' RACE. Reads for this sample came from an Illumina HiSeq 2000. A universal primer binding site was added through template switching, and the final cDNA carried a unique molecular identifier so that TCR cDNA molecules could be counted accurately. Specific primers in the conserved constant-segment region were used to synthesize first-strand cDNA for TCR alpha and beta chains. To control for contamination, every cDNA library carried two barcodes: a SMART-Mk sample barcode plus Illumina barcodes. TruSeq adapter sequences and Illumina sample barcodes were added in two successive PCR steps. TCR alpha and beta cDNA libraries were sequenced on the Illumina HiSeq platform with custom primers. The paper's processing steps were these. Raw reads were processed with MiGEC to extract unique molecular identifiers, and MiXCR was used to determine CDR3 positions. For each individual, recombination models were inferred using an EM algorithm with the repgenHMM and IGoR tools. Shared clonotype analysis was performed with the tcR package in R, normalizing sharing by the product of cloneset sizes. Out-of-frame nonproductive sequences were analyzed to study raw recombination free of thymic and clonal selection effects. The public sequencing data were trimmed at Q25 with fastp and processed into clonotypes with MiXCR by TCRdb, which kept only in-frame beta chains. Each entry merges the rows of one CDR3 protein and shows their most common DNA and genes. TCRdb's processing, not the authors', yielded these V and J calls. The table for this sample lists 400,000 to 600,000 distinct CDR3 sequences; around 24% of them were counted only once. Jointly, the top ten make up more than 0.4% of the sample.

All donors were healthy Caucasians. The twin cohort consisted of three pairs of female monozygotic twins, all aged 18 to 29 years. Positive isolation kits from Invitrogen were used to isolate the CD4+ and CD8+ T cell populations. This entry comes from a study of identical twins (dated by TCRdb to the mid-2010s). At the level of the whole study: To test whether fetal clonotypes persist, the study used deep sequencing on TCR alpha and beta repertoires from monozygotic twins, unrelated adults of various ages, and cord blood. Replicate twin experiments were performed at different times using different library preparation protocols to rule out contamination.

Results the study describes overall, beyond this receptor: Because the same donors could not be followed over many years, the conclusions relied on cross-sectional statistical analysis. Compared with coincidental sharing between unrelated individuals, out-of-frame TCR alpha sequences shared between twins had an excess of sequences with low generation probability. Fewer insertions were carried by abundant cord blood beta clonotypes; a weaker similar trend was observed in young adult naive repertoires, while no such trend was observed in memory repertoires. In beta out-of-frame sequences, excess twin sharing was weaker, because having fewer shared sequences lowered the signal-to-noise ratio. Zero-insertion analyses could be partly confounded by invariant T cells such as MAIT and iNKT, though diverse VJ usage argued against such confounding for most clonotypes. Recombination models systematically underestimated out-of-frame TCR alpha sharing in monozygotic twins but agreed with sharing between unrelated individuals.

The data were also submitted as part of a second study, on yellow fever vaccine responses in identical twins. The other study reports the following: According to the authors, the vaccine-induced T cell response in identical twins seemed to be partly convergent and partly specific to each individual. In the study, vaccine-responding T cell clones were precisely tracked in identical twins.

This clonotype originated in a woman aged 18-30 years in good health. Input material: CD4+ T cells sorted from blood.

The CDR3 loop reads CASRGSGPSSYNEQFF. Read as DNA, the sequence is TGTGCCAGCAGGGGTAGCGGGCCGAGCTCCTACAATGAGCAGTTCTTC. Here the chain combines TRBV12-3 or TRBV12-4 and TRBJ2-1; 7 bases in the middle match TRBD2. The germline V and J ends show losses of 6 bases and 0 bases respectively, and no gene match explains 8 bases of the junction. From the cysteine through the phenylalanine, the CDR3 covers 16 amino acids. The retained sequence is limited to the CDR3, 48 bases, with the frame set at the first base.